This TCR beta chain came from a study of T-cell memory formation after mild COVID-19. This clonotype was detected a few times. TCRdb passed the 5' RACE reads through MiXCR, listing each CDR3 protein once. The table lists 250,000 to 350,000 distinct CDR3 sequences, 13% to 15% of them singletons. Germline assignment: CDR1 MNHEY and CDR2 SVGAGI. There are 13 residues in the CDR3. V dropped 6 bases and J dropped 0 bases, with 8 bases sitting between them. The receptor was isolated from a man between 18 and 29 years old who had mild COVID-19 (a few samples of this study predate the infection). Cell type and time point are not known. Sequences were obtained from PBMCs or a T cell subset sorted from them (not recorded which). This chain links TRBV6-5 with TRBJ1-1; no clear D gene. CDR3 loop: CASRWSMNTEAFF. Here the CDR3 DNA reads TGTGCCAGCAGATGGTCAATGAACACTGAAGCTTTCTTT.